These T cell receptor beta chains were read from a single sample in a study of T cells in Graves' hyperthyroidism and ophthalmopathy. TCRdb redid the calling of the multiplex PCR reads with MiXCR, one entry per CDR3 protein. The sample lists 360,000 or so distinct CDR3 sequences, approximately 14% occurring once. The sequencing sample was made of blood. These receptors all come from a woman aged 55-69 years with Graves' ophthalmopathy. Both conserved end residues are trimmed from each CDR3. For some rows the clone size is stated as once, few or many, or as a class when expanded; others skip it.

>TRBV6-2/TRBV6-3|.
ASSYPPDRVQPQH
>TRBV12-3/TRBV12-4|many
ASIPGSASSYNEQF
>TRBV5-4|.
ASSGRGGNTEAF
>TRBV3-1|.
ASSAPGTDAYEQY
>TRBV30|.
AWSGIRAGQPQH
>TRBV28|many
ASSSRREENYNEQF
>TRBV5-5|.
ASSSPPRSGNTIY
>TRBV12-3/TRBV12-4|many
ASIGRTGRTDTQY
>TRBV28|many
ASSFNEEPAGITDTQY
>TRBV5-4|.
ASSPEASGPVELF
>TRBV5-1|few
ASSQRGGVGNEQF
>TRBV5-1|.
ASSLQGQGETQY
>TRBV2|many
ASSSGTSGGNEQF
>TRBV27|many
ASSFGRESFYNEQF
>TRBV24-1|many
ATSDWASGSTGELF
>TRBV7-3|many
ASSPGPDYEQF
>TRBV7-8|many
ASSRRTGAQTEAF
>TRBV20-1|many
SASGSGSSYNEQF
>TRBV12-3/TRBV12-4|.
ASSFGTREQF
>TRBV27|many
ASSSLWDRGLPTNYGYT
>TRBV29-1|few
SVTGRANEKLF
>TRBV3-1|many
ASSQTTGLAGGDIQY
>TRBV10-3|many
AITRDPTNEKLF
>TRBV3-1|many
ASSRADRGANEQF
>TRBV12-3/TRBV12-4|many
ASGTSGIIDEQF
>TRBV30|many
AGTSGVYNEQF
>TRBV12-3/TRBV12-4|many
ASSLAWRAGLRNTEAF
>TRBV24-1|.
ATSDTRGYNEQF
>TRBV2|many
ASSVGRADTQY
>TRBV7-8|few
ASSGILAPGELF
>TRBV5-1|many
ASSMEGLADRTDTQY
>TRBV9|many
ASSPRDGGTEAF
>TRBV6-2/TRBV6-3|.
ASTWTTSGNTIY
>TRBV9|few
ASSVVSGRNTEAF
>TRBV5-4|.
ASSTREPPHEQY
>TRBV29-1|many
SVGGESYNEQF
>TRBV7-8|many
ASSLGRVGTDTQY
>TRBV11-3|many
ASSPTRFTDTQY
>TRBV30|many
AWTSGQGINEQF
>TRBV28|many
ASSISGPSYNEQF
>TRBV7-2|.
ASSSKTGVNEKLF
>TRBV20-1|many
SARSGYGNQPQH
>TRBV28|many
ASSFTTTGTYEQY
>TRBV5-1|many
ASSLASVRTSYEQY
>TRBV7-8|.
ASSQEGLAGARSYNEQF
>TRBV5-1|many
ASSLNRREGREQY
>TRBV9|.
ASSEGTPGNTIY
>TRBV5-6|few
ASSVMQGQGGANVLT
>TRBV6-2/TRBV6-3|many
ASNSDPNYNEQF
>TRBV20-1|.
NAADLNQPQH
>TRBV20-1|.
SARDSREQY
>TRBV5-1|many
ASSLRVNEKLF
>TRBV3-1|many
ASSQDPPHHLN
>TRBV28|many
ASRGRYTQY
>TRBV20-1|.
SAPRSGSTGELF
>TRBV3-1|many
ASSKSRGTEAF
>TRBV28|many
ASSLRTGGLAQH
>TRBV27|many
ASSQILNTEAF
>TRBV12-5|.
ASGLGLGGELF
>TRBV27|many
ASSLSSTGAYEQY